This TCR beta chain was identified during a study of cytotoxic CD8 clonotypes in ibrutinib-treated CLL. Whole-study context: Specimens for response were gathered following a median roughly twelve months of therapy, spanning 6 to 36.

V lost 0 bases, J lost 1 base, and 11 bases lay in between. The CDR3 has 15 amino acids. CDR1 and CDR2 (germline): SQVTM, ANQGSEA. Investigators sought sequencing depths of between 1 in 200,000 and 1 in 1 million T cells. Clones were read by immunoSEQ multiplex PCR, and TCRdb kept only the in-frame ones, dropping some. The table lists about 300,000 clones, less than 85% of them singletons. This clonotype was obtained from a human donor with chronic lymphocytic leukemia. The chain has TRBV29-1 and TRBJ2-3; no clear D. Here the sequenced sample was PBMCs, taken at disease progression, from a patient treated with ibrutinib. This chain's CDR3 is CSVEERSGGTDTQYF. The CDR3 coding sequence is TGCAGCGTTGAAGAAAGGTCTGGCGGCACAGATACGCAGTATTTT.